This T cell receptor beta chain is from a study of shared clonotypes between healthy human individuals. This CDR3 is 13 amino acids long. CDR1 and CDR2 from the germline V gene are LNHDA and SQIVND (reference sequence). V gave up 1 base and J gave up 2 bases, with 4 bases separating them. Only in-frame clones appear in the TCRdb table, and some are missing; sequencing was by immunoSEQ multiplex PCR. The repertoire holds about 2.4 million clones, with around 94% as singletons. The source of this sequence is a man in his late teens or twenties in good health. Specimen: naive CD4+ T cells sorted from blood. Sample subset: CD45RA+ positively selected. The chain couples TRBV19 to TRBJ2-3; no definite D call. The CDR3 DNA reads TGTGCCAGTAGTATAGTTCACACAGATACGCAGTATTTT. Residues: CASSIVHTDTQYF.